This TCR beta chain stems from a study of T cell responses to AZD1222 COVID-19 vaccine. Study background: Second doses at about 4 or about 12 weeks were pooled. Study observations and caveats: In all cases, repertoires were sampled only after the peak T cell response. The donors showed a predominance of white British ancestry and of females, with possible underestimation of clonal diversity. Nearly half of spike-specific TCRs reportedly target variant regions that are unmutated in the B.1.351 and B.1.1.7 variants.

The CDR3 has 15 residues. Germline V gene data show CDR1 as MNHEY and CDR2 as SVGAGI. Trimming stripped 6 bases from V and 0 bases from J, with 9 bases between. In the case of this clone: Its antigen is not known.

Some clones are missing from TCRdb's copy, which holds only in-frame ones; the method was immunoSEQ multiplex PCR. The sample holds tens of thousands of clones, about nine tenths seen once. This clonotype was obtained from an adult in good health. Here the sequenced sample was peripheral blood, taken on day 0 of AZD1222 vaccination. V usage is TRBV6-5 and J usage is TRBJ2-6; D possibly corresponds to TRBD1 (5 bases). This CDR3 is CASRQASSGANVLTF. The CDR3 DNA reads as TGTGCCAGCAGACAGGCTTCCTCTGGGGCCAACGTCCTGACTTTC.